Following are 6 T cell receptor beta chains from one sample sequenced in a study of cytomegalovirus exposure and HLA in healthy donors. The study ran its PCR with 60 Vbeta and 13 Jbeta primers. Profiled with immunoSEQ multiplex PCR; TCRdb holds only in-frame clones, not every one. The sample shows about 70,000 clones, around 70% of them seen only once. Sequenced material: PBMCs. Every receptor here comes from a human donor in good health.

The chain has TRBV6-1 and TRBJ1-3; TRBD1 agrees at 7 bases. The V gene end was trimmed by 5 bases and the J gene end by 0 bases; junction bases not matched to a gene: 1. The CDR3 has 14 amino acids. Per germline, CDR1 MNHNS and CDR2 SASEGT. CDR3 coding DNA: TGTGCCAGCAGTAGGGACAGCTCTGGAAACACCATATATTTT. This encodes CASSRDSSGNTIYF.

DNA of the CDR3: TGCGCCAGCAGCCAAAGGCCCTGGGCGGGACAGATATACGAGCAGTACTTC. Its protein is CASSQRPWAGQIYEQYF. The V call is TRBV4-1, the J call TRBJ2-7; D is perhaps TRBD1 (7 bases). V lost 2 bases and J 4 bases, leaving 21 bases between the germline ends. CDR3 length: 17 amino acids. Germline-derived CDR1 and CDR2 are MGHRA and YSYEKL.

The chain joins TRBV19 to TRBJ2-1; D not certain. The CDR3 length is 13 residues. Between the trimmed V and J ends, which lost 3 bases and 6 bases, there was a span of 9 bases. Germline-derived CDR1 and CDR2 are LNHDA and SQIVND (reference sequence). The CDR3 nucleotides are TGTGCCAGTAGTATGGGCCTACTCAATGAGCAGTTCTTC. It codes for CASSMGLLNEQFF.

The chain recombines TRBV19 with TRBJ2-7; TRBD2 agrees at 7 bases. CDR3 length: 16 amino acids. Germline CDR1 LNHDA, CDR2 SQIVND (reference sequence). Losses at the gene ends were 3 bases for V and 2 bases for J; bases not matched to a gene: 10. The DNA of the CDR3 is TGTGCCAGTAGTATTACTAGCGCCTCAGTGACCTACGAGCAGTACTTC. Translated, it gives CASSITSASVTYEQYF. Together with reference TRBV19 and TRBJ2-7, the CDR3 gives the full variable domain: DGGITQSPKYLFRKEGQNVTLSCEQNLNHDAMYWYRQDPGQGLRLIYYSQIVNDFQKGDIAEGYSVSREKKESFPLTVTSAQKNPTAFYLCASSITSASVTYEQYFGPGTRLTVT.

The chain links TRBV7-9 to TRBJ2-4, with D possibly matching TRBD2 (5 bases). The V end lost 2 bases, the J end lost 7 bases, and 12 bases lay between the germline ends. The CDR3 contains 14 residues. Germline CDR1 SEHNR, CDR2 FQNEAQ (reference sequence). The CDR3 region is CASSLTTTGNIQYF. DNA of the CDR3: TGTGCCAGCAGCTTAACCACCACGGGGAACATTCAGTACTTC.

The chain combines TRBV27 with TRBJ2-3; TRBD1 matches 7 bases. The CDR3 runs to 14 residues. The germline V gene encodes CDR1 MNHEY and CDR2 SMNVEV (reference sequence). Losses at the gene ends were 5 bases for V and 5 bases for J; bases not matched to a gene: 7. This CDR3 is CASSLDRAQDTQYF. In DNA, the CDR3 is TGTGCCAGCAGTCTCGACAGGGCTCAAGATACGCAGTATTTT.